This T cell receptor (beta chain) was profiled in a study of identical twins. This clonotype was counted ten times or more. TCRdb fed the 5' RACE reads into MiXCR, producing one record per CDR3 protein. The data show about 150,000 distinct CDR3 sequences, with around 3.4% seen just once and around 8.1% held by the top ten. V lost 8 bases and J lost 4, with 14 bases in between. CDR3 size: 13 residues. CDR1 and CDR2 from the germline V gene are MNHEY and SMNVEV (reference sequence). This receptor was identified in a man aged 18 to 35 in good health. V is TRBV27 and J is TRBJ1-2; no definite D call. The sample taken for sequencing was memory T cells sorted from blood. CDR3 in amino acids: CASASGVGYGYTF. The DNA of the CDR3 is TGTGCCAGCGCCAGCGGAGTCGGCTATGGCTACACCTTC.